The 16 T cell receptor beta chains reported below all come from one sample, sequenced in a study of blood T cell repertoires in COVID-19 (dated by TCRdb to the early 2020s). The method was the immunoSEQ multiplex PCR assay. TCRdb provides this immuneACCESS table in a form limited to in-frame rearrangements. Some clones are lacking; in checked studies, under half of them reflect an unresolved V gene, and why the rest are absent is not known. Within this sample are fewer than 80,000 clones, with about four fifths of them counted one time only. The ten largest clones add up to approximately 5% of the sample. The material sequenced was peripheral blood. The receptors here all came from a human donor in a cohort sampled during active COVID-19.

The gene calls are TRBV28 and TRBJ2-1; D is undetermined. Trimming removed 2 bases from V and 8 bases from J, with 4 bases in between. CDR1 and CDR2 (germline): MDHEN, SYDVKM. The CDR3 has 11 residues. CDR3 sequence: CASSLSYEQFF. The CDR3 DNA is TGTGCCAGCAGTTTAAGCTATGAGCAGTTCTTC. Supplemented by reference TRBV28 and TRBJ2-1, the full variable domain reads DVKVTQSSRYLVKRTGEKVFLECVQDMDHENMFWYRQDPGLGLRLIYFSYDVKMKEKGDIPEGYSVSREKKERFSLILESASTNQTSMYLCASSLSYEQFFGPGTRLTVL.

The CDR3 reads CASSEARRGLAGGPEETQYF. The CDR3 DNA sequence: TGTGCCAGCAGTGAAGCGCGTCGGGGACTAGCGGGGGGGCCCGAGGAGACCCAGTACTTC. The chain combines TRBV6-1 with TRBJ2-5, with 16 bases lining up with TRBD2. In germline, CDR1 is MNHNS, CDR2 SASEGT. J gave up 5 bases and V 0 bases, and 12 bases lay outside the gene matches. The CDR3 runs 20 residues.

The DNA for the CDR3 is TGCAGCGTTGGAGACGGGGGTTCCTACGAGCAGTACTTC. The encoded protein is CSVGDGGSYEQYF. The J gene is TRBJ2-7, the V gene TRBV29-1; D might be TRBD2 (6 bases). CDR1 and CDR2 from the germline V gene are SQVTM and ANQGSEA. Trimming left V 4 bases short and J 1 base short, with 11 bases between. The CDR3 covers 13 residues.

The CDR3 bases are TGTGCCAGCCGCCCTAGCGGGGGGTACAATGAGCAGTTCTTC. Its translation is CASRPSGGYNEQFF. The rearrangement joins TRBV6-2 or TRBV6-3 to TRBJ2-1, with 11 bases identical to TRBD2. The CDR3 has 14 residues. Germline V gene sequence: CDR1 MNHEY, CDR2 SVGEGT. After removal of 8 bases from V and 4 bases from J, the junction contained 4 bases not matched to a gene.

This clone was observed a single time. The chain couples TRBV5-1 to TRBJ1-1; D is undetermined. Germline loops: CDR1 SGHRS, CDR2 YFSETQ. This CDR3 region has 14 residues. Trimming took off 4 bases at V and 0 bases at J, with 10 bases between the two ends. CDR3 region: CASSGGHLNTEAFF. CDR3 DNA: TGCGCCAGCAGCGGTGGGCATTTGAACACTGAAGCTTTCTTT.

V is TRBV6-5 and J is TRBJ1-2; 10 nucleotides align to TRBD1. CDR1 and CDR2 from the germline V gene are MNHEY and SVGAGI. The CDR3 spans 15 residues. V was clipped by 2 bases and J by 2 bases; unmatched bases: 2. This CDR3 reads CASSYRGQGNYGYTF. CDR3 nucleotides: TGTGCCAGCAGTTACCGGGGACAGGGGAACTATGGCTACACCTTC.

The CDR3 bases are TGTGCCAGCATGGACTTCGAGACCCAGTACTTC. It encodes CASMDFETQYF. V is TRBV6-5 and J is TRBJ2-5; D is possibly TRBD2 (5 bases). Trimming cost V 7 bases and J 5 bases, with 8 bases left between them. The germline V gene encodes CDR1 MNHEY and CDR2 SVGAGI. This CDR3 region has 11 residues.

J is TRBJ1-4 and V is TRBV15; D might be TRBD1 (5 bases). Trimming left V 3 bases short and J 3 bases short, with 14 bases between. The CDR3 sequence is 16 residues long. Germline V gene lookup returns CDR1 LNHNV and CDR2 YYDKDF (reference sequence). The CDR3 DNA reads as TGTGCCACCAGCAGTGGACTCCCGGGGGCTAATGAAAAACTGTTTTTT. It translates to CATSSGLPGANEKLFF.

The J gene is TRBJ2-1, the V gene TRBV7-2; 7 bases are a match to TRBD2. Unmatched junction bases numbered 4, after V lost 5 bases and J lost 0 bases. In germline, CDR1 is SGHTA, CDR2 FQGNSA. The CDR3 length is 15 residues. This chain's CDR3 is CASSTGTTSYNEQFF. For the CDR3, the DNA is TGTGCCAGCAGCACCGGGACTACCTCCTACAATGAGCAGTTCTTC.

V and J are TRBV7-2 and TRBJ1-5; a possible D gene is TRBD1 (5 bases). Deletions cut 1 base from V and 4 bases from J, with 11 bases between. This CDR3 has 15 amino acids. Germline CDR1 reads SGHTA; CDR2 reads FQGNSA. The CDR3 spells CASSLVGVGNQPQHF. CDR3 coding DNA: TGTGCCAGCAGCTTAGTAGGGGTAGGGAATCAGCCCCAGCATTTT.

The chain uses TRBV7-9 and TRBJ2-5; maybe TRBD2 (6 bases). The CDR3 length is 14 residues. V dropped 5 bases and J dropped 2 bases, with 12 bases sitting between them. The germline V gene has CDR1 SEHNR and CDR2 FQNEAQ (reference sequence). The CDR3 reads CASSVGGPQETQYF. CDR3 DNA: TGTGCCAGCAGCGTCGGGGGTCCACAAGAGACCCAGTACTTC.

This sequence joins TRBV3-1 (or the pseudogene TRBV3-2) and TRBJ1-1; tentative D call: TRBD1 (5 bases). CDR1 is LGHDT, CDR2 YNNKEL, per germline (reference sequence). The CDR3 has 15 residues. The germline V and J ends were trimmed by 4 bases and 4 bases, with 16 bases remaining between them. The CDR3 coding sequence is TGTGCCAGCAGCCGGGGGGGACCAGGGAGCACTGAAGCTTTCTTT. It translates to CASSRGGPGSTEAFF.

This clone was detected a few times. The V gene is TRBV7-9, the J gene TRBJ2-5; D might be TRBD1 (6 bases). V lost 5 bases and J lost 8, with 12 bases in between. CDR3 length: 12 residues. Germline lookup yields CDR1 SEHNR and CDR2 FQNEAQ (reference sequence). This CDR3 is CASSQGRGTQYF. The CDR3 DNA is TGTGCCAGCAGCCAGGGCAGGGGAACCCAGTACTTC.

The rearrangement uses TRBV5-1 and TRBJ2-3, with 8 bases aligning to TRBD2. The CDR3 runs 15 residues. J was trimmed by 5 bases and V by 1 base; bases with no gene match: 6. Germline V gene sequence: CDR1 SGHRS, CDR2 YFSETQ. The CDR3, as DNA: TGCGCCAGCAGCTTGACAGCGGGGGCGGGAGATACGCAGTATTTT. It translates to CASSLTAGAGDTQYF.

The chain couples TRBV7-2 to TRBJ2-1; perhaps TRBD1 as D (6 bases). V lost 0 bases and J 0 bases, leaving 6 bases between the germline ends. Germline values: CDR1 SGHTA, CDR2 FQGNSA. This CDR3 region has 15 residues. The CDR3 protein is CASSLARGSYNEQFF. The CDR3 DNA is TGTGCCAGCAGCTTAGCCAGGGGCTCCTACAATGAGCAGTTCTTC.

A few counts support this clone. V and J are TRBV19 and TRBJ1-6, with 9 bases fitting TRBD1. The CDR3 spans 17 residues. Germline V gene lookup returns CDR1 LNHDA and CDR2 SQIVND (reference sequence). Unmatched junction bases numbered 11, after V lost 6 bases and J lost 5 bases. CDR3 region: CASRQQGAGTDNSPLHF. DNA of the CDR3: TGTGCCAGTAGGCAACAGGGGGCCGGAACGGATAATTCACCCCTCCACTTT.